This T cell receptor beta chain was found in a study of cytomegalovirus exposure and HLA in healthy donors. Donors came from a validation cohort of fewer than 150 subjects, distinct from the first 666-subject cohort. Assay: immunoSEQ multiplex PCR; the TCRdb copy retains only in-frame clones and omits some. Seen here are over 60,000 clones, approximately 94% observed once, and the top ten hold about 4%. Overall study results and limits: As confirmed in vitro, a few CMV-associated chains were specific for CMV antigens. The authors listed 150 or so TCR beta chains as cytomegalovirus-associated.

Comments on this clone: Antigen unknown.

V was pared by 1 base and J by 0 bases, with 13 bases between. Germline values: CDR1 SGHTA, CDR2 FQGNSA. The CDR3 runs to 16 residues. The specimen was PBMCs. This TCR was sampled from a man aged 18 to 29 in good health and CMV-seropositive. The chain uses TRBV7-2 and TRBJ2-7, with D possibly TRBD2 on 6 matching bases. The CDR3 protein is CASSLGLGGPSYEQYF. DNA of the CDR3: TGTGCCAGCAGCTTAGGTCTCGGGGGACCCTCCTACGAGCAGTACTTC. Complete variable domain (other parts from reference TRBV7-2 and TRBJ2-7): GAGVSQSPSNKVTEKGKDVELRCDPISGHTALYWYRQSLGQGLEFLIYFQGNSAPDKSGLPSDRFSAERTGGSVSTLTIQRTQQEDSAVYLCASSLGLGGPSYEQYFGPGTRLTVT.